The 18 T cell receptor beta chains given below trace back to one sample, sequenced in a study of T cells in narcolepsy (dated by TCRdb to the late 2010s). Libraries came from the immunoSEQ multiplex PCR assay. TCRdb's version of the immuneACCESS table is confined to in-frame rearrangements and falls short of the full clone set. An unresolved V gene accounts for under half of the shortfall where checked; the remainder is of unknown origin. In this sample the table shows 25,000 to 35,000 clones, approximately 85% of which occur a single time. The ten largest clonotypes hold roughly 1% of the sample. Sequenced: CD45RA- memory CD4+ T cells from PBMCs. The cell subset or site label of this sample denotes: memory T cells sorted ex vivo from peripheral blood. These receptors came from a human donor with narcolepsy.

The genes are TRBV5-1 and TRBJ1-2, with a tentative D call TRBD1 (5 bases). The CDR3 has 15 amino acids. Per the germline V gene, CDR1 is SGHRS and CDR2 is YFSETQ. V lost 4 bases, J lost 7 bases, and 20 bases lay in between. As DNA, the CDR3 is TGCGCCAGCAGCCAACAGGCCACTTCCGGGGGTGGCTACACCTTC. Amino acid sequence: CASSQQATSGGGYTF.

The rearrangement joins TRBV5-1 to TRBJ2-7; TRBD1 is a possible D gene (6 bases). The germline V and J ends were trimmed by 1 base and 1 base, with 12 bases remaining between them. Germline V gene sequence: CDR1 SGHRS, CDR2 YFSETQ. The CDR3 runs to 15 residues. CDR3 protein: CASSLTGRGSYEQYF. CDR3 in DNA: TGCGCCAGCAGCTTGACAGGCAGGGGTTCCTACGAGCAGTACTTC.

The gene calls are TRBV6-4 and TRBJ1-5; no clear D. V shed 2 bases and J shed 0 bases, with 11 bases lying between them. This CDR3 is 16 amino acids long. Per germline, CDR1 MRHNA and CDR2 SNTAGT. CDR3 protein: CASSDATRISNQPQHF. CDR3 DNA: TGTGCCAGCAGTGACGCAACACGGATTAGCAATCAGCCCCAGCATTTT.

This rearrangement joins TRBV19 to TRBJ1-2; 7 bases are a match to TRBD1. The germline V gene has CDR1 LNHDA and CDR2 SQIVND (reference sequence). The trim removed 5 bases at V and 6 bases at J, leaving 6 bases unmatched. The CDR3 is made up of 13 amino acids. In nucleotides, the CDR3 is TGTGCCAGTAGTTTTGCAGGGGGGAATGGCTACACCTTC. Translation: CASSFAGGNGYTF.

The gene calls are TRBV12-1 and TRBJ2-7. TRBV12-1 is a pseudogene. The CDR3 has 13 amino acids. CDR3 protein: CASSFGGPHEQYF. The CDR3 bases are TGTGCCAGCAGCTTTGGTGGACCGCACGAGCAGTACTTC.

The chain joins TRBV7-3 to TRBJ2-1; 9 bases align to TRBD2. This CDR3 has 15 amino acids. J lost 3 bases, V lost 5 bases, and 5 bases had no gene match. The germline V gene has CDR1 SGHTA and CDR2 FQGTGA. The CDR3 DNA is TGTGCCAGCAGCCCACTAGCGGGTTACTACAATGAGCAGTTCTTC. It is translated as CASSPLAGYYNEQFF.

This chain links TRBV19 with TRBJ1-2; D remains ambiguous. Germline CDR1 is LNHDA and CDR2 is SQIVND (reference sequence). Deletions cut 7 bases from V and 4 bases from J, with 13 bases between. This CDR3 comprises 13 residues. CDR3 bases: TGTGCCAGTAAAAAGCCAGGAACCTATGGCTACACCTTC. It specifies CASKKPGTYGYTF.

This clone has more than one count but fewer than ten. This chain links TRBV2 with TRBJ2-4, with a possible D match to TRBD2 (6 bases). From germline, CDR1 is SNHLY and CDR2 FYNNEI. V gave up 8 bases and J gave up 1 base, with 12 bases separating them. There are 14 residues in the CDR3. For the CDR3, the DNA is TGTGCCAGCTGGGTTCGGGGGGCCAAAAACATTCAGTACTTC. Amino acids: CASWVRGAKNIQYF.

V gene TRBV7-8 combines with J gene TRBJ2-7, with 8 bases matching TRBD2. V dropped 3 bases and J dropped 2; count of bases not matched to a gene: 9. The CDR3 is 16 residues long. Germline V gene lookup returns CDR1 SGHVS and CDR2 FQNEAQ. Here the CDR3 reads CASSFGEAGVTYEQYF. In DNA, the CDR3 is TGTGCCAGCAGCTTCGGGGAAGCGGGAGTTACCTACGAGCAGTACTTC.

This clone appeared once. The chain couples TRBV19 to TRBJ1-2, with D possibly matching TRBD1 (5 bases). This CDR3 is 15 amino acids long. V was pared by 0 bases and J by 4 bases, with 12 bases between. Germline loops: CDR1 LNHDA, CDR2 SQIVND (reference sequence). This CDR3 is CASSIDQGLGYGYTF. The CDR3 DNA follows: TGTGCCAGTAGTATAGACCAGGGCCTTGGCTATGGCTACACCTTC.

V is TRBV5-1 and J is TRBJ2-1, with TRBD2 identical over 9 bases. V dropped 0 bases and J dropped 4; count of bases not matched to a gene: 5. This CDR3 comprises 16 residues. The germline gives CDR1 SGHRS, CDR2 YFSETQ. The CDR3: CASSLARGLAYNEQFF. CDR3 sequence (DNA): TGCGCCAGCAGCTTGGCCCGTGGACTAGCGTACAATGAGCAGTTCTTC.

This clone was seen a single time. The CDR3 coding sequence is TGTGCCTGGAGTGGGCGTTCTGAAGCTTTCTTT. It specifies CAWSGRSEAFF. The rearrangement joins TRBV30 to TRBJ1-1; D ambiguous. V shed 1 base and J shed 6 bases, with 6 bases lying between them. Germline assignment: CDR1 GTSNPN and CDR2 SVGIG (reference sequence). The CDR3 extends over 11 amino acids.

This clone is categorized as medium-sized. The chain carries TRBV28 and TRBJ2-7; D is possibly TRBD1 or TRBD2 (5 bases each). There are 14 residues in the CDR3. CDR1 is MDHEN and CDR2 is SYDVKM in the germline V gene. Trimming cost V 6 bases and J 2 bases, with 14 bases left between them. The CDR3 DNA is TGTGCCAGCAGATCCCCGGGACGCACCTACGAGCAGTACTTC. Residues: CASRSPGRTYEQYF.

Only a few counts were recorded for this clone. The rearrangement uses TRBV19 and TRBJ1-5, with TRBD1 matching over 8 bases. Germline trimming cut 4 bases from V and 6 bases from J; bases unmatched to any gene: 5. This CDR3 spans 14 amino acids. Per germline, CDR1 LNHDA and CDR2 SQIVND (reference sequence). The CDR3 here is CASSTTGVVQPQHF. The CDR3 region has the DNA TGTGCCAGTAGTACGACAGGGGTCGTTCAGCCCCAGCATTTT.

The CDR3 spells CASSLAVPPYEQYF. CDR3 nucleotide sequence: TGCGCCAGCAGCTTGGCGGTGCCACCTTACGAGCAGTACTTC. The chain uses TRBV5-1 and TRBJ2-7; D unclear. From germline, CDR1 is SGHRS and CDR2 YFSETQ. The V end was cut by 0 bases, the J end by 4 bases, with 11 bases between. CDR3 length: 14 residues.

The chain recombines TRBV27 with TRBJ1-4, with TRBD1 matching 8 bases. Losses at the gene ends were 2 bases for V and 8 bases for J; bases not matched to a gene: 7. Looked up from germline, CDR1 is MNHEY and CDR2 is SMNVEV (reference sequence). The CDR3 loop spans 15 amino acids. The CDR3, as DNA: TGTGCCAGCAGTTTAATCGGACAGGGTGAAGAAAAACTGTTTTTT. Translated: CASSLIGQGEEKLFF.

This clone appeared a few times. The chain employs TRBV27 and TRBJ1-6; 8 bases agree with TRBD1. Unmatched junction bases numbered 10, after V lost 6 bases and J lost 9 bases. Germline V gene data show CDR1 as MNHEY and CDR2 as SMNVEV (reference sequence). The CDR3 runs 15 residues. The DNA of the CDR3 is TGTGCCAGCAGCCGGGGCGGACAGGGAGGTTCACCCCTCCACTTT. Translation: CASSRGGQGGSPLHF.

V gene TRBV5-1 combines with J gene TRBJ2-1; possibly TRBD2 for D (6 bases). CDR1 is SGHRS and CDR2 is YFSETQ in the germline V gene. CDR3 length: 15 amino acids. Trimming shortened V by 4 bases and J by 5 bases, and 16 bases separated the two germline ends. As DNA, the CDR3 is TGCGCCAGCAGCAATCGGCAGGGAGGAGACAATGAGCAGTTCTTC. Translated: CASSNRQGGDNEQFF.